A selection of T cell receptor beta chains follows, all from one sample in a study of blood T cell repertoires in COVID-19. Clones were read by immunoSEQ multiplex PCR, and TCRdb kept only the in-frame ones, dropping some. The repertoire holds 200,000 to 250,000 clones, with about 80% as singletons. Material for sequencing was peripheral blood. The receptors derive from an older man with acute or convalescent COVID-19. Each CDR3 is given with its conserved first and last residue. A D gene is named only where the DNA matches it firmly. Part of the rows lack a size; the others show once, few, many or a class for expanded clones.

abundance: NA; d_gene: NA; v_gene: TRBV2; len: 12; j_gene: TRBJ2-3; CDR3nt: TGTGCCAGCAGCCTAAGCACAGATACGCAGTATTTT; CDR3aa: CASSLSTDTQYF
abundance: NA; d_gene: TRBD1; v_gene: TRBV5-1; len: 17; j_gene: TRBJ1-4; CDR3nt: TGCGCCAGCAGCTTGAACAGGGGGATGGCAACTAATGAAAAACTGTTTTTT; CDR3aa: CASSLNRGMATNEKLFF
abundance: once; d_gene: NA; v_gene: TRBV3-1/TRBV3-2; len: 12; j_gene: TRBJ1-1; CDR3nt: TGTGCCAGCAGCCAACCGGGGGGGGGAGCTTTCTTT; CDR3aa: CASSQPGGGAFF
abundance: NA; d_gene: NA; v_gene: TRBV6-2/TRBV6-3; len: 16; j_gene: TRBJ2-3; CDR3nt: TGTGCCAGCAGTTACTCGGAGGGGTGGGGCACAGATACGCAGTATTTT; CDR3aa: CASSYSEGWGTDTQYF
abundance: NA; d_gene: NA; v_gene: TRBV5-1; len: 14; j_gene: TRBJ2-2; CDR3nt: TGCGCCAGCAGCTTTGGGGCAGGGACCGGGGAGCTGTTTTTT; CDR3aa: CASSFGAGTGELFF
abundance: NA; d_gene: NA; v_gene: TRBV28; len: 12; j_gene: TRBJ1-1; CDR3nt: TGTGCCAGCAGTTTATACGGCACTGAAGCTTTCTTT; CDR3aa: CASSLYGTEAFF
abundance: NA; d_gene: NA; v_gene: TRBV11-2; len: 14; j_gene: TRBJ1-1; CDR3nt: TGTGCCAGCAGCTCAAATGGGCTAGCCTATGAAGCTTTCTTT; CDR3aa: CASSSNGLAYEAFF
abundance: NA; d_gene: NA; v_gene: TRBV7-2; len: 18; j_gene: TRBJ2-1; CDR3nt: TGTGCCAGCAGCTTACAGGGACGGACCAAGGGGGTTTGGAATGAGCAGTTCTTC; CDR3aa: CASSLQGRTKGVWNEQFF
abundance: NA; d_gene: TRBD2; v_gene: TRBV7-3; len: 17; j_gene: TRBJ2-2; CDR3nt: TGTGCCAGCAGCTTAAGGGCAGCGGGAGGGCCGGCGGGGGAGCTGTTTTTT; CDR3aa: CASSLRAAGGPAGELFF
abundance: few; d_gene: NA; v_gene: TRBV7-9; len: 13; j_gene: TRBJ1-2; CDR3nt: TGTGCCAGCAGCTTAGAGACAGGTTATGGCTACACCTTC; CDR3aa: CASSLETGYGYTF
abundance: NA; d_gene: TRBD1; v_gene: TRBV13; len: 16; j_gene: TRBJ1-2; CDR3nt: TGTGCCAGCAGCTTGAAAATGACAGGGACTAACTATGGCTACACCTTC; CDR3aa: CASSLKMTGTNYGYTF
abundance: NA; d_gene: TRBD1; v_gene: TRBV2; len: 12; j_gene: TRBJ1-2; CDR3nt: TGTGCCAGCAGGAGGACAGGGGGCCCCTACACCTTC; CDR3aa: CASRRTGGPYTF
abundance: NA; d_gene: TRBD1; v_gene: TRBV2; len: 15; j_gene: TRBJ1-4; CDR3nt: TGTGCCAGCAGTGTTACAGGGGGAAGTAATGAAAAACTGTTTTTT; CDR3aa: CASSVTGGSNEKLFF
abundance: NA; d_gene: TRBD1; v_gene: TRBV7-8; len: 15; j_gene: TRBJ1-6; CDR3nt: TGTGCCAGCAGCCCCCGGACAGGGTATAATTCACCCCTCCACTTT; CDR3aa: CASSPRTGYNSPLHF
abundance: NA; d_gene: NA; v_gene: TRBV5-1; len: 15; j_gene: TRBJ2-2; CDR3nt: TGCGCCAGCAGCTTGGAAGGAGGGAGCACCGGGGAGCTGTTTTTT; CDR3aa: CASSLEGGSTGELFF
abundance: NA; d_gene: NA; v_gene: TRBV7-9; len: 13; j_gene: TRBJ1-1; CDR3nt: TGTGCCAGCAGCTTAGCCGGAGGCTTAGAAGCTTTCTTT; CDR3aa: CASSLAGGLEAFF
abundance: few; d_gene: TRBD2; v_gene: TRBV18; len: 16; j_gene: TRBJ2-1; CDR3nt: TGTGCCAGCTCACCGAATCCGGGACTAGCTCACAATGAGCAGTTCTTC; CDR3aa: CASSPNPGLAHNEQFF
abundance: NA; d_gene: NA; v_gene: TRBV27; len: 15; j_gene: TRBJ1-4; CDR3nt: TGTGCCAGCAGTCCCGTAAGGCGGAAGAATGAAAAACTGTTTTTT; CDR3aa: CASSPVRRKNEKLFF
abundance: once; d_gene: NA; v_gene: TRBV11-2; len: 14; j_gene: TRBJ1-2; CDR3nt: TGTGCCAGCACCACCCTCAGGGCTGGGTTTGGCTACACCTTC; CDR3aa: CASTTLRAGFGYTF
abundance: once; d_gene: NA; v_gene: TRBV15; len: 16; j_gene: TRBJ2-3; CDR3nt: TGTGCCACCAGCAGAGATAAACAGGGCCGTTCAGATACGCAGTATTTT; CDR3aa: CATSRDKQGRSDTQYF
abundance: NA; d_gene: TRBD2; v_gene: TRBV3-1/TRBV3-2; len: 21; j_gene: TRBJ2-1; CDR3nt: TGTGCCAGCAGCCATTTAGGGACTAGCGGGAGTGCCCTAGGCTCCTACAATGAGCAGTTCTTC; CDR3aa: CASSHLGTSGSALGSYNEQFF
abundance: NA; d_gene: TRBD1; v_gene: TRBV7-9; len: 14; j_gene: TRBJ2-7; CDR3nt: TGTGCCAGCAGCTTACGCGGCAGGGGGCACGAGCAGTACTTC; CDR3aa: CASSLRGRGHEQYF
abundance: NA; d_gene: NA; v_gene: TRBV2; len: 12; j_gene: TRBJ2-7; CDR3nt: TGTGCCAGCAGACAAACCCCCTACGAGCAGTACTTC; CDR3aa: CASRQTPYEQYF
abundance: NA; d_gene: NA; v_gene: TRBV4-1; len: 15; j_gene: TRBJ1-5; CDR3nt: TGCGCCAGCAGCCAGATACAGGGATCAATTCAGCCCCAGCATTTT; CDR3aa: CASSQIQGSIQPQHF
abundance: NA; d_gene: TRBD2; v_gene: TRBV11-2; len: 15; j_gene: TRBJ2-7; CDR3nt: TGTGCCAGCAGCTCCCACCTTGGGGCTAGCGGGGGGCCGTACTTC; CDR3aa: CASSSHLGASGGPYF